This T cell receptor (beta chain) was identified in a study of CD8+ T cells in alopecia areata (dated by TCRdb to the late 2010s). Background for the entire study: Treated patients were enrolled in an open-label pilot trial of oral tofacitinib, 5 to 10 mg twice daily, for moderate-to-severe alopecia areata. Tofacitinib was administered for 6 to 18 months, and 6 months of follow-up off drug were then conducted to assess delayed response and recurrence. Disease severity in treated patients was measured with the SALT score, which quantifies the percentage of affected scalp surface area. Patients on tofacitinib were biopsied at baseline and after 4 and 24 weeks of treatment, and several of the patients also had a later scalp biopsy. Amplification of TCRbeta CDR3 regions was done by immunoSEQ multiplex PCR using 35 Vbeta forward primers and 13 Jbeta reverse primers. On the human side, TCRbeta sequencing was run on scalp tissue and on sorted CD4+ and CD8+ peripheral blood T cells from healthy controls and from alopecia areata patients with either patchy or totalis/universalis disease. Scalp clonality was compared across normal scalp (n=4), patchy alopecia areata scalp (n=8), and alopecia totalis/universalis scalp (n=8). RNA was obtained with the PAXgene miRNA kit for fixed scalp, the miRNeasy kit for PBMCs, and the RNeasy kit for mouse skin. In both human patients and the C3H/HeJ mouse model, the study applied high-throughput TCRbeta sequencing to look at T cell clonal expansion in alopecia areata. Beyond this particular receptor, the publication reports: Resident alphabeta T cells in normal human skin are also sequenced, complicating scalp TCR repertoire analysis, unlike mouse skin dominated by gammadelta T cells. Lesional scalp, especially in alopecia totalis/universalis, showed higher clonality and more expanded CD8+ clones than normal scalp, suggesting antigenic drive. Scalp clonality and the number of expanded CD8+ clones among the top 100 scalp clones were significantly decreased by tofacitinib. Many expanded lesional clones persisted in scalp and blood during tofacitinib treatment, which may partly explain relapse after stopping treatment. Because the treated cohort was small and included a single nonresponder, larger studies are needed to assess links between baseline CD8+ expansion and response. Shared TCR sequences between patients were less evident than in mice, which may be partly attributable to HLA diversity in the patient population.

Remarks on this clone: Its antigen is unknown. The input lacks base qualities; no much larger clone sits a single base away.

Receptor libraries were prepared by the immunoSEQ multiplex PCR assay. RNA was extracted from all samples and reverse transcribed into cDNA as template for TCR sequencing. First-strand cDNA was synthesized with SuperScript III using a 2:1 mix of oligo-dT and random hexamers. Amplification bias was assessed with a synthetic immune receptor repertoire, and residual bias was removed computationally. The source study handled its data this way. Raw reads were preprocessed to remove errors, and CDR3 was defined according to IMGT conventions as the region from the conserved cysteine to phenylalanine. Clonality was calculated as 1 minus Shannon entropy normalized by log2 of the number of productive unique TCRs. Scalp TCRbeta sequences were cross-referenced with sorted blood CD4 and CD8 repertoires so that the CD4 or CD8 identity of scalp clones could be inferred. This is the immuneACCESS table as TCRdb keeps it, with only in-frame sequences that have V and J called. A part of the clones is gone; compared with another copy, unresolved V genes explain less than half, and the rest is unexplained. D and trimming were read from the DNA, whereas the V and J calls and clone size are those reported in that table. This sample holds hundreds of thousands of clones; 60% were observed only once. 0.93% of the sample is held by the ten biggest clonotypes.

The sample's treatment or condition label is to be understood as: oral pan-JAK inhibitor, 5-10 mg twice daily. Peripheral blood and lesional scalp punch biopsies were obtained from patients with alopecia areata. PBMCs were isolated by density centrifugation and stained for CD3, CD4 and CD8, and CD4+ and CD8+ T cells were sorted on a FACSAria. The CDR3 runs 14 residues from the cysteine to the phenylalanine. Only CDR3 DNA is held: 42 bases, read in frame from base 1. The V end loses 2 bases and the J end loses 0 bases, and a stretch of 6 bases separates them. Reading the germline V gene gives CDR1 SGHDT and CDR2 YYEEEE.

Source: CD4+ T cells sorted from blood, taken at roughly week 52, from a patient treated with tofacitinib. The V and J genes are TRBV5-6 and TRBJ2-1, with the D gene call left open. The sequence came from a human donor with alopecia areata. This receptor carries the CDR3 CASSFISSYNEQFF. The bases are TGTGCCAGCAGCTTTATAAGCTCCTACAATGAGCAGTTCTTC.